This TCR beta chain was sequenced in a study of OX40 agonist ivuxolimab in advanced cancers. Whole-study context: Patients assigned to dose escalation were diagnosed with hepatocellular carcinoma, melanoma, renal cell or head and neck cancer. Previous treatment with anti-PD-1, anti-PD-L1 or anti-CTLA-4 therapy was allowed; 30% to 50% had received some.

The germline gives CDR1 SGHTA, CDR2 FQGTGA. The trim removed 5 bases at V and 0 bases at J, leaving 11 bases unmatched. CDR3 size: 17 residues. A remark on this clone: What it recognizes is unknown.

Study-level findings and limits: Nonresponders, in some cases, also had low normalized T-cell clonal expansion.

Profiled with immunoSEQ multiplex PCR; TCRdb holds only in-frame clones, not every one. The data hold 70,000 to 95,000 clones, with 80% to 90% observed a single time. The specimen comprised CD4+ or CD8+ T cells sorted from blood, sampled in a trial of the OX40 agonist ivuxolimab. This chain connects TRBV7-3 to TRBJ1-1, with 8 bases fitting TRBD1. The clonotype was recovered from an adult with an advanced solid tumor such as melanoma, head and neck, liver or kidney cancer. The CDR3 region is CASSRTGTFGMNTEAFF. The CDR3 region has the DNA TGTGCCAGCAGCCGGACAGGGACCTTCGGCATGAACACTGAAGCTTTCTTT.